The T cell receptor (beta chain) described here comes from a study of T cell changes during pregnancy in multiple sclerosis. TCRdb keeps only in-frame clones here, not all; method: immunoSEQ multiplex PCR. The table includes about 67,000 clones, 80% to 90% detected once. Germline-derived CDR1 and CDR2 are MGHDK and SYGVNS. With 4 bases clipped from V and 0 bases from J, the junction kept 1 base outside the gene matches. This CDR3 region has 14 residues. The rearrangement links TRBV25-1 to TRBJ2-7, with 9 bases lining up with TRBD2. This sequence was found in a female donor with multiple sclerosis, enrolled in a pregnancy study. Sequences were derived from peripheral blood, sampled in the first trimester of pregnancy. The CDR3 reads CASSGSGSSYEQYF. CDR3 sequence (DNA): TGTGCCAGCAGTGGTAGCGGGAGCTCCTACGAGCAGTACTTC.